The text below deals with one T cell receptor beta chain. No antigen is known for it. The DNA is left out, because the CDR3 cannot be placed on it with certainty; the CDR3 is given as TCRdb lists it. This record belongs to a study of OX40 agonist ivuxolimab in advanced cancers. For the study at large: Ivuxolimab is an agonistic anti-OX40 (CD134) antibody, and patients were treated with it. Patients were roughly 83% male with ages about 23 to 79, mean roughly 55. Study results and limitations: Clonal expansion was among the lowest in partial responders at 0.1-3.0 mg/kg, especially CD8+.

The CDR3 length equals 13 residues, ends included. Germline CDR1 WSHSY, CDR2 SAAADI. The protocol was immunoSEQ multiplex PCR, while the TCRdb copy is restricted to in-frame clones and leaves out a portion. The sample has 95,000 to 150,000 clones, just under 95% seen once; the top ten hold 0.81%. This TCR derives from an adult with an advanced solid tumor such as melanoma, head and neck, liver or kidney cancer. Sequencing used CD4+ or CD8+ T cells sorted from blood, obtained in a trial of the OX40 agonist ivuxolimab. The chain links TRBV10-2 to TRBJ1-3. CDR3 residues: CASSEQVGPGSYF.